These T cell receptor beta chains were read from a single sample in a study of blood T cell repertoires in COVID-19. Method: immunoSEQ multiplex PCR; TCRdb's copy keeps in-frame clones and lacks some. This table has about 40,000 clones, around 83% appearing once. Sequencing input: peripheral blood. The receptors stem from a woman aged 60-70 years with acute or convalescent COVID-19. Both conserved end residues are part of each CDR3. D genes are given only for firm matches. Clone sizes are given selectively: once, few, many, or a class where the clone is expanded.

J: TRBJ1-2
size: .
V: TRBV15
D: TRBD1
CDR3: CATSSDRGRVRGYTF
DNA: TGTGCCACCAGCAGTGACAGGGGGCGGGTGAGAGGCTACACCTTC

J: TRBJ2-7
size: .
V: TRBV14
D: .
CDR3: CASSPDLLAYEQYF
DNA: TGTGCCAGCAGCCCAGACTTACTAGCCTACGAGCAGTACTTC

J: TRBJ2-1
size: .
V: TRBV29-1
D: .
CDR3: CSYGRGGSNEQFF
DNA: TGCAGCTATGGCAGGGGTGGGTCCAATGAGCAGTTCTTC

J: TRBJ2-7
size: .
V: TRBV27
D: TRBD2
CDR3: CASSPSGSSYEQYF
DNA: TGTGCCAGCAGCCCTAGCGGGAGCTCCTACGAGCAGTACTTC

J: TRBJ1-2
size: .
V: TRBV28
D: .
CDR3: CASSLVFGATSNYGYTF
DNA: TGTGCCAGCAGTTTAGTCTTTGGGGCGACCTCTAACTATGGCTACACCTTC

J: TRBJ2-1
size: once
V: TRBV11-1
D: TRBD2
CDR3: CASIPSGSGDYNEQFF
DNA: TGTGCCAGCATCCCTAGCGGGAGCGGGGATTACAATGAGCAGTTCTTC

J: TRBJ2-3
size: .
V: TRBV28
D: .
CDR3: CASSLRAGPDTQYF
DNA: TGTGCCAGCAGTTTACGAGCAGGGCCTGATACGCAGTATTTT

J: TRBJ1-2
size: .
V: TRBV6-1
D: TRBD1
CDR3: CASREGPGQNYGYTF
DNA: TGTGCCAGCAGAGAAGGCCCGGGACAGAACTATGGCTACACCTTC

J: TRBJ1-6
size: .
V: TRBV25-1
D: .
CDR3: CASSELATSRSPLHF
DNA: TGTGCCAGCAGTGAATTGGCCACTTCGAGGTCACCCCTCCACTTT

J: TRBJ2-1
size: .
V: TRBV6-4
D: TRBD2
CDR3: CASSDSTSGSNEQFF
DNA: TGTGCCAGCAGTGACTCGACTAGCGGGAGCAATGAGCAGTTCTTC

J: TRBJ1-4
size: .
V: TRBV9
D: .
CDR3: CASSAGTTTNEKLFF
DNA: TGTGCCAGCAGCGCCGGGACAACAACTAATGAAAAACTGTTTTTT

J: TRBJ1-3
size: .
V: TRBV15
D: .
CDR3: CATSRDWQGGNTIYF
DNA: TGTGCCACCAGCAGAGATTGGCAGGGAGGAAACACCATATATTTT

J: TRBJ1-2
size: .
V: TRBV5-6
D: .
CDR3: CASSAQAGQFYYGYTF
DNA: TGTGCCAGCAGCGCCCAGGCAGGACAGTTCTACTATGGCTACACCTTC

J: TRBJ2-1
size: .
V: TRBV4-1
D: .
CDR3: CASSQESRGSYNEQFF
DNA: TGCGCCAGCAGCCAAGAGAGCAGGGGCTCCTACAATGAGCAGTTCTTC

J: TRBJ2-1
size: .
V: TRBV24-1
D: TRBD1
CDR3: CATSDQTGDTYNEQFF
DNA: TGTGCCACCAGTGACCAGACAGGGGACACCTACAATGAGCAGTTCTTC

J: TRBJ1-1
size: .
V: TRBV5-6
D: .
CDR3: CASSSFVNTEAFF
DNA: TGTGCCAGCTCAAGCTTTGTGAACACTGAAGCTTTCTTT

J: TRBJ2-5
size: .
V: TRBV7-2
D: TRBD1
CDR3: CASSLRGRPETQYF
DNA: TGTGCCAGCAGCCTCAGGGGGCGCCCAGAGACCCAGTACTTC

J: TRBJ2-3
size: .
V: TRBV9
D: .
CDR3: CASSPGRGVSTDTQYF
DNA: TGTGCCAGCAGCCCCGGGCGGGGCGTTAGCACAGATACGCAGTATTTT

J: TRBJ2-2
size: .
V: TRBV6-6
D: .
CDR3: CAVPGGGLTGELFF
DNA: TGTGCCGTACCTGGGGGGGGGCTCACCGGGGAGCTGTTTTTT

J: TRBJ1-5
size: few
V: TRBV9
D: .
CDR3: CASSVGQGTNQPQHF
DNA: TGTGCCAGCAGCGTAGGCCAGGGGACCAATCAGCCCCAGCATTTT

J: TRBJ2-5
size: .
V: TRBV20-1
D: TRBD1
CDR3: CSANEQGALETQYF
DNA: TGCAGTGCTAATGAACAGGGGGCCCTTGAGACCCAGTACTTC

J: TRBJ2-3
size: .
V: TRBV21-1
D: .
CDR3: CASRQGTDTQYF
DNA: TGTGCCAGCAGACAAGGCACAGATACGCAGTATTTT

J: TRBJ2-1
size: .
V: TRBV11-2
D: .
CDR3: CASSLERGYHNEQFF
DNA: TGTGCCAGCAGCTTAGAGAGAGGGTACCACAATGAGCAGTTCTTC

J: TRBJ2-1
size: .
V: TRBV5-4
D: .
CDR3: CASSLDPTYNEQFF
DNA: TGTGCCAGCAGCTTGGATCCTACTTACAATGAGCAGTTCTTC

J: TRBJ1-5
size: .
V: TRBV19
D: TRBD1
CDR3: CASTRDRGRSNQPQHF
DNA: TGTGCCAGTACCCGGGACAGGGGAAGGAGCAATCAGCCCCAGCATTTT

J: TRBJ2-1
size: .
V: TRBV2
D: TRBD2
CDR3: CASSDYSGGPSKSNEQFF
DNA: TGTGCCAGCAGCGACTACAGCGGGGGGCCTTCTAAGTCGAATGAGCAGTTCTTC

J: TRBJ1-1
size: .
V: TRBV24-1
D: .
CDR3: CATSARVPTGTEAFF
DNA: TGTGCCACCAGTGCACGGGTCCCCACGGGCACTGAAGCTTTCTTT

J: TRBJ2-6
size: .
V: TRBV5-1
D: .
CDR3: CASSLTEPGANVLTF
DNA: TGCGCCAGCAGCTTGACAGAGCCTGGGGCCAACGTCCTGACTTTC

J: TRBJ1-5
size: .
V: TRBV29-1
D: .
CDR3: CSVGDNSNQPQHF
DNA: TGCAGCGTTGGGGACAATAGCAATCAGCCCCAGCATTTT

J: TRBJ1-1
size: .
V: TRBV29-1
D: .
CDR3: CSVEQGPERGAFF
DNA: TGCAGCGTTGAACAGGGCCCCGAGCGGGGAGCTTTCTTT

J: TRBJ1-2
size: .
V: TRBV6-5
D: .
CDR3: CATVEKWGGGYTF
DNA: TGTGCCACCGTTGAGAAATGGGGCGGCGGCTACACCTTC

J: TRBJ2-5
size: .
V: TRBV2
D: TRBD2
CDR3: CASSPGLADQETQYF
DNA: TGTGCCAGTTCCCCGGGACTAGCAGACCAAGAGACCCAGTACTTC

J: TRBJ1-6
size: .
V: TRBV3-1/TRBV3-2
D: .
CDR3: CASSQVRDSPLHF
DNA: TGTGCCAGCAGCCAAGTTCGGGATTCACCCCTCCACTTT

J: TRBJ2-7
size: .
V: TRBV30
D: .
CDR3: CAWTGPPSYEQYF
DNA: TGTGCCTGGACAGGGCCTCCTTCCTACGAGCAGTACTTC

J: TRBJ2-3
size: .
V: TRBV5-1
D: TRBD2
CDR3: CASSFRGTSGGVTDTQYF
DNA: TGCGCCAGCAGCTTTCGCGGGACTAGCGGGGGTGTCACAGATACGCAGTATTTT